These T cell receptor beta chains were read from a single sample in a study of blood T cell repertoires in COVID-19. Using immunoSEQ multiplex PCR, the repertoire was profiled, and TCRdb retains in-frame clones only, with some absent. The repertoire holds about 320,000 clones, with around 84% as singletons. Material for sequencing was PBMCs or T cells enriched from blood (not recorded which). The receptor source for this set is a woman in her 30s who had been exposed to COVID-19. CDR3s include the opening cysteine and the closing phenylalanine or tryptophan. D genes are given only for firm matches. The size field is filled for only some rows; it gives once, few, many or a size class.

j_gene: TRBJ1-2
v_gene: TRBV28
abundance: NA
d_gene: TRBD1
CDR3aa: CASSLGTGRDYGYTF
CDR3nt: TGTGCCAGCAGTTTGGGGACAGGGAGGGACTATGGCTACACCTTC

j_gene: TRBJ1-6
v_gene: TRBV28
abundance: NA
d_gene: TRBD1
CDR3aa: CASSRGTGSNSPLHF
CDR3nt: TGTGCCAGCAGTAGAGGGACAGGGTCAAATTCACCCCTCCACTTT

j_gene: TRBJ2-7
v_gene: TRBV28
abundance: NA
d_gene: TRBD1
CDR3aa: CASSSPGTGSYEQYF
CDR3nt: TGTGCCAGCAGTTCCCCCGGGACAGGCTCCTACGAGCAGTACTTC

j_gene: TRBJ2-6
v_gene: TRBV11-2
abundance: NA
d_gene: NA
CDR3aa: CASSPSSGANVLTF
CDR3nt: TGTGCCAGCAGCCCCTCCTCTGGGGCCAACGTCCTGACTTTC

j_gene: TRBJ1-3
v_gene: TRBV6-5
abundance: NA
d_gene: TRBD1
CDR3aa: CASSYVPGQAGNTIYF
CDR3nt: TGTGCCAGCAGTTACGTCCCGGGACAGGCCGGAAACACCATATATTTT

j_gene: TRBJ1-4
v_gene: TRBV19
abundance: NA
d_gene: TRBD1
CDR3aa: CASSISRQGNEKLFF
CDR3nt: TGTGCCAGTAGTATTAGTAGACAGGGTAATGAAAAACTGTTTTTT

j_gene: TRBJ2-3
v_gene: TRBV28
abundance: NA
d_gene: NA
CDR3aa: CASSGEGGPADTQYF
CDR3nt: TGTGCCAGCAGTGGGGAGGGGGGCCCGGCAGATACGCAGTATTTT

j_gene: TRBJ2-5
v_gene: TRBV18
abundance: NA
d_gene: TRBD2
CDR3aa: CASSPGSGRAKTQYF
CDR3nt: TGTGCCAGCTCACCGGGAAGCGGGAGGGCAAAGACCCAGTACTTC

j_gene: TRBJ1-2
v_gene: TRBV2
abundance: NA
d_gene: NA
CDR3aa: CASSGSRQVNYGYTF
CDR3nt: TGTGCCAGCAGTGGGTCTCGACAGGTTAACTATGGCTACACCTTC

j_gene: TRBJ1-1
v_gene: TRBV11-2
abundance: NA
d_gene: TRBD1
CDR3aa: CASSPRQGKTYAEAFF
CDR3nt: TGTGCCAGCAGCCCCCGACAGGGTAAAACCTACGCTGAAGCTTTCTTT

j_gene: TRBJ1-5
v_gene: TRBV7-6
abundance: NA
d_gene: NA
CDR3aa: CASSLGGDKRNQPQHF
CDR3nt: TGTGCCAGCAGCTTAGGTGGGGACAAGAGGAATCAGCCCCAGCATTTT

j_gene: TRBJ2-1
v_gene: TRBV13
abundance: NA
d_gene: NA
CDR3aa: CASSLGAGIPPQFF
CDR3nt: TGTGCCAGCAGCTTAGGGGCAGGGATTCCACCGCAGTTCTTC

j_gene: TRBJ2-1
v_gene: TRBV28
abundance: NA
d_gene: NA
CDR3aa: CASSFPGTSYSYNEQFF
CDR3nt: TGTGCCAGCAGTTTCCCCGGGACTTCTTACTCCTACAATGAGCAGTTCTTC

j_gene: TRBJ2-5
v_gene: TRBV25-1
abundance: NA
d_gene: NA
CDR3aa: CASSARTVRETQYF
CDR3nt: TGTGCCAGCAGTGCCAGGACAGTTCGGGAGACCCAGTACTTC

j_gene: TRBJ2-7
v_gene: TRBV28
abundance: NA
d_gene: TRBD1
CDR3aa: CASSDRGEQYF
CDR3nt: TGTGCCAGCAGTGACAGGGGCGAGCAGTACTTC

j_gene: TRBJ2-7
v_gene: TRBV29-1
abundance: NA
d_gene: NA
CDR3aa: CSVERGTTVREQYF
CDR3nt: TGCAGCGTTGAAAGGGGCACGACGGTGAGGGAGCAGTACTTC

j_gene: TRBJ2-1
v_gene: TRBV7-9
abundance: NA
d_gene: TRBD2
CDR3aa: CASSLDWRGGSNEQFF
CDR3nt: TGTGCCAGCAGCTTAGACTGGCGGGGGGGCTCCAATGAGCAGTTCTTC

j_gene: TRBJ2-5
v_gene: TRBV7-2
abundance: NA
d_gene: TRBD2
CDR3aa: CASSLLAGGGDQETQYF
CDR3nt: TGTGCCAGCAGCTTACTAGCGGGAGGGGGGGACCAAGAGACCCAGTACTTC

j_gene: TRBJ1-2
v_gene: TRBV30
abundance: NA
d_gene: TRBD1
CDR3aa: CAWKRTGRYGYTF
CDR3nt: TGTGCCTGGAAGAGGACAGGTCGATATGGCTACACCTTC

j_gene: TRBJ1-1
v_gene: TRBV12-5
abundance: NA
d_gene: NA
CDR3aa: CASGQGLSTEAFF
CDR3nt: TGTGCTAGTGGTCAGGGACTTAGCACTGAAGCTTTCTTT

j_gene: TRBJ1-2
v_gene: TRBV9
abundance: NA
d_gene: TRBD1
CDR3aa: CASSFGTGVTPGYTF
CDR3nt: TGTGCCAGCAGCTTCGGGACAGGGGTTACTCCGGGCTACACCTTC

j_gene: TRBJ2-5
v_gene: TRBV24-1
abundance: NA
d_gene: TRBD2
CDR3aa: CATSDRAGATETQYF
CDR3nt: TGTGCCACCAGTGACCGAGCGGGAGCGACAGAGACCCAGTACTTC

j_gene: TRBJ1-5
v_gene: TRBV12-3/TRBV12-4
abundance: NA
d_gene: NA
CDR3aa: CASSTGQAQPQHF
CDR3nt: TGTGCCAGCAGTACAGGGCAGGCACAGCCCCAGCATTTT

j_gene: TRBJ1-5
v_gene: TRBV19
abundance: NA
d_gene: NA
CDR3aa: CARTSGPPRPQHF
CDR3nt: TGTGCCAGGACGTCTGGGCCCCCCAGGCCCCAGCATTTT

j_gene: TRBJ2-7
v_gene: TRBV4-3
abundance: NA
d_gene: TRBD2
CDR3aa: CASSQDRSGGAEQYF
CDR3nt: TGCGCCAGCAGCCAAGATCGCAGCGGGGGGGCCGAGCAGTACTTC

j_gene: TRBJ2-1
v_gene: TRBV19
abundance: NA
d_gene: TRBD2
CDR3aa: CASSRTSGIVSEQFF
CDR3nt: TGTGCCAGTAGTAGGACTAGCGGGATAGTCAGTGAGCAGTTCTTC

j_gene: TRBJ2-5
v_gene: TRBV4-1
abundance: NA
d_gene: NA
CDR3aa: CASSQVFGGQETQYF
CDR3nt: TGCGCCAGCAGCCAAGTTTTCGGGGGCCAAGAGACCCAGTACTTC

j_gene: TRBJ2-7
v_gene: TRBV19
abundance: NA
d_gene: NA
CDR3aa: CASSPGFSYEQYF
CDR3nt: TGTGCCAGTAGTCCGGGATTTTCCTACGAGCAGTACTTC

j_gene: TRBJ1-3
v_gene: TRBV30
abundance: NA
d_gene: TRBD1
CDR3aa: CAWSGTGNTIYF
CDR3nt: TGTGCCTGGAGCGGGACAGGGAACACCATATATTTT

j_gene: TRBJ1-4
v_gene: TRBV21-1
abundance: few
d_gene: NA
CDR3aa: CASSKDREDEKLFF
CDR3nt: TGTGCCAGCAGCAAGGACAGGGAGGATGAAAAACTGTTTTTT

j_gene: TRBJ1-5
v_gene: TRBV19
abundance: NA
d_gene: TRBD1
CDR3aa: CASSPWDRGLGPQHF
CDR3nt: TGTGCCAGTAGTCCGTGGGACAGGGGACTTGGGCCCCAGCATTTT

j_gene: TRBJ1-2
v_gene: TRBV7-9
abundance: NA
d_gene: TRBD1
CDR3aa: CASSFGQGADGYTF
CDR3nt: TGTGCCAGCAGCTTTGGTCAGGGGGCGGATGGCTACACCTTC

j_gene: TRBJ2-1
v_gene: TRBV5-1
abundance: NA
d_gene: NA
CDR3aa: CASSGSVSSHEQFF
CDR3nt: TGCGCCAGCAGCGGTAGCGTTAGTTCCCATGAGCAGTTCTTC

j_gene: TRBJ2-3
v_gene: TRBV19
abundance: NA
d_gene: TRBD1
CDR3aa: CASSIRTGVTDTQYF
CDR3nt: TGTGCCAGTAGTATTCGGACAGGGGTGACAGATACGCAGTATTTT

j_gene: TRBJ2-5
v_gene: TRBV5-1
abundance: NA
d_gene: TRBD2
CDR3aa: CASSSSGSTTETQYF
CDR3nt: TGCGCCAGCAGTTCTAGCGGGAGCACGACAGAGACCCAGTACTTC

j_gene: TRBJ1-6
v_gene: TRBV27
abundance: NA
d_gene: NA
CDR3aa: CASSFGRVYSPLHF
CDR3nt: TGTGCCAGCAGTTTCGGCAGGGTCTATTCACCCCTCCACTTT

j_gene: TRBJ2-3
v_gene: TRBV7-2
abundance: NA
d_gene: TRBD2
CDR3aa: CASSLRLAGSTDTQYF
CDR3nt: TGTGCCAGCAGCTTACGACTAGCGGGATCCACAGATACGCAGTATTTT

j_gene: TRBJ2-2
v_gene: TRBV2
abundance: NA
d_gene: NA
CDR3aa: CASKRQTTTGELFF
CDR3nt: TGTGCCAGCAAAAGGCAGACTACCACCGGGGAGCTGTTTTTT

j_gene: TRBJ2-5
v_gene: TRBV19
abundance: NA
d_gene: TRBD1
CDR3aa: CASSIDRDETQYF
CDR3nt: TGTGCCAGTAGTATTGACAGGGACGAGACCCAGTACTTC

j_gene: TRBJ2-3
v_gene: TRBV11-2
abundance: NA
d_gene: NA
CDR3aa: CASCLLTSTDTQYF
CDR3nt: TGTGCCAGCTGCTTACTCACTAGCACAGATACGCAGTATTTT

j_gene: TRBJ2-1
v_gene: TRBV18
abundance: NA
d_gene: TRBD2
CDR3aa: CASSRPSSGYNEQFF
CDR3nt: TGTGCCAGCTCACGACCCTCTAGCGGGTACAATGAGCAGTTCTTC

j_gene: TRBJ2-7
v_gene: TRBV7-9
abundance: NA
d_gene: TRBD1
CDR3aa: CASRDGTAIPYEQYF
CDR3nt: TGTGCCAGCAGAGACGGGACAGCTATTCCCTACGAGCAGTACTTC

j_gene: TRBJ1-3
v_gene: TRBV3-1/TRBV3-2
abundance: NA
d_gene: NA
CDR3aa: CASRSGGGPGNTIYF
CDR3nt: TGTGCCAGCAGGAGCGGTGGGGGCCCTGGAAACACCATATATTTT

j_gene: TRBJ1-6
v_gene: TRBV5-1
abundance: few
d_gene: NA
CDR3aa: CASSLRQGANSPLHF
CDR3nt: TGCGCCAGCAGCTTACGACAAGGGGCGAATTCACCCCTCCACTTT

j_gene: TRBJ1-1
v_gene: TRBV30
abundance: NA
d_gene: TRBD1
CDR3aa: CAWSPGTGGLRAFF
CDR3nt: TGTGCCTGGAGCCCCGGGACAGGGGGCCTTCGAGCTTTCTTT

j_gene: TRBJ2-7
v_gene: TRBV9
abundance: NA
d_gene: TRBD1
CDR3aa: CASSEKTGGIYEQYF
CDR3nt: TGTGCCAGCAGCGAAAAGACAGGGGGTATCTACGAGCAGTACTTC

j_gene: TRBJ1-3
v_gene: TRBV27
abundance: NA
d_gene: NA
CDR3aa: CASSPKTLVSGNTIYF
CDR3nt: TGTGCCAGCAGTCCTAAAACGTTAGTCTCTGGAAACACCATATATTTT

j_gene: TRBJ2-3
v_gene: TRBV27
abundance: NA
d_gene: NA
CDR3aa: CASSLSVTTSFYTDTQYF
CDR3nt: TGTGCCAGCAGTTTATCAGTGACAACCTCATTTTACACAGATACGCAGTATTTT

j_gene: TRBJ2-1
v_gene: TRBV28
abundance: NA
d_gene: TRBD2
CDR3aa: CASTGLAGGPDEQFF
CDR3nt: TGTGCCAGCACAGGACTAGCGGGAGGGCCGGATGAGCAGTTCTTC

j_gene: TRBJ2-7
v_gene: TRBV5-1
abundance: few
d_gene: TRBD2
CDR3aa: CASSLGLAGFSDVDEQYF
CDR3nt: TGCGCCAGCAGCTTGGGACTAGCGGGATTCTCAGACGTGGACGAGCAGTACTTC

j_gene: TRBJ2-7
v_gene: TRBV5-6
abundance: NA
d_gene: NA
CDR3aa: CASSLVSGNEQYF
CDR3nt: TGTGCCAGCAGCTTGGTCTCGGGGAACGAGCAGTACTTC

j_gene: TRBJ2-1
v_gene: TRBV6-2/TRBV6-3
abundance: NA
d_gene: NA
CDR3aa: CASSYWTPNEQFF
CDR3nt: TGTGCCAGCAGTTATTGGACTCCGAATGAGCAGTTCTTC

j_gene: TRBJ1-2
v_gene: TRBV5-1
abundance: once
d_gene: TRBD1
CDR3aa: CASSLPGQGDYGYTF
CDR3nt: TGCGCCAGCAGCTTACCCGGACAGGGGGACTATGGCTACACCTTC

j_gene: TRBJ2-6
v_gene: TRBV5-1
abundance: few
d_gene: NA
CDR3aa: CASKAGLSSGANVLTF
CDR3nt: TGCGCCAGCAAGGCAGGGCTGAGCTCTGGGGCCAACGTCCTGACTTTC

j_gene: TRBJ2-3
v_gene: TRBV7-7
abundance: few
d_gene: NA
CDR3aa: CASSRPDSTGRSTDTQYF
CDR3nt: TGTGCTAGCAGCCGCCCCGACTCGACAGGACGTAGCACAGATACGCAGTATTTT